Detailed here is one T cell receptor (beta chain). The CDR3 loop spans 14 amino acids. The J segment lost 5 bases and the V segment lost 4 bases, leaving 4 bases of the junction unmatched. Germline loops: CDR1 LNHDA, CDR2 SQIVND (reference sequence). The data derive from a study of blood T cell repertoires in COVID-19. Clones were sequenced by immunoSEQ multiplex PCR, and TCRdb holds only the in-frame ones, with some missing. Seen here are 35,000 to 50,000 clones, approximately 81% observed once, and the top ten hold about 9%. Sequences were obtained from peripheral blood. V gene TRBV19 combines with J gene TRBJ2-2, with TRBD2 matching over 7 bases. The sequence derives from a man between 60 and 75 years old in a cohort sampled during active COVID-19. The CDR3 loop is CASSSGRGTGELFF. The CDR3 bases are TGTGCCAGTAGTAGCGGGAGAGGAACCGGGGAGCTGTTTTTT.